This TCR beta chain was retrieved from a study of beta chain features in type 1 diabetes. Study results and caveats: Here, the possible influence of HLA type (on TCRB rearrangement) remained unresolved. In comparison with healthy donors, patients had naive, central memory and Treg TCRB repertoires that appeared more similar.

This CDR3 has 10 amino acids. With 8 bases removed from V and 5 bases from J, the gap between germline ends came to 6 bases. From germline, CDR1 is SNHLY and CDR2 FYNNEI. As to this clone: What it recognizes is unknown.

The authors reverse transcribed all of the isolated RNA, so sequencing captured expressed TCRB transcripts. Data came from immunoSEQ multiplex PCR; TCRdb stores just in-frame clones and leaves some out. This sample carries under 500,000 clones, 30% of them seen once, and the ten largest clones take roughly 0.066%. Material: naive CD4+ T cells from blood. The source is a man between 18 and 35 years old in good health. V gene TRBV2 combines with J gene TRBJ2-5; D gene uncertain. CDR3 coding DNA: TGTGCCAGCGCCTGGGAGACCCAGTACTTC. This encodes CASAWETQYF.